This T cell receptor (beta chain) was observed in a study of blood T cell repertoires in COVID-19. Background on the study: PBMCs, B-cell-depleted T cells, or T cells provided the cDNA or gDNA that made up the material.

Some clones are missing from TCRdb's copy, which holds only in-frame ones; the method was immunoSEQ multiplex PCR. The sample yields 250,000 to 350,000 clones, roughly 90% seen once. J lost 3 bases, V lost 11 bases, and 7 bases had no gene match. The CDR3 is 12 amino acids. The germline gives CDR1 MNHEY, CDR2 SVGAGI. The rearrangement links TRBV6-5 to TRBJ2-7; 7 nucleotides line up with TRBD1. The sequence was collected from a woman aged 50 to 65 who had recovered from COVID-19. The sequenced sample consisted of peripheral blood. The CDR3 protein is CAADRNYYEQYF. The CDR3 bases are TGTGCCGCGGACAGGAACTACTACGAGCAGTACTTC.